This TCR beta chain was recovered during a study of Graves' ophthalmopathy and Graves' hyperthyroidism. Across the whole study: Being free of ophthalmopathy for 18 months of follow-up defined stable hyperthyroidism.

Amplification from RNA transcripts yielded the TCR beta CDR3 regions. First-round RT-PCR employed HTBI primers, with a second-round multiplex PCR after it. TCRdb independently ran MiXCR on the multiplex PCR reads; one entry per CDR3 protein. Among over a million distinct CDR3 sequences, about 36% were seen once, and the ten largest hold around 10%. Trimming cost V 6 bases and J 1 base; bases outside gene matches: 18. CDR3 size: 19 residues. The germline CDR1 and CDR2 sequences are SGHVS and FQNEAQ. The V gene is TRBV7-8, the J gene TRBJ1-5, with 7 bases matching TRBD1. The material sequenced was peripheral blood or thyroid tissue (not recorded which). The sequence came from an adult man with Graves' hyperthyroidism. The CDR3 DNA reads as TGTGCCAGCAGTTACCTCCGAGACAGGGCCTGGGGGAGCAATCAGCCCCAGCATTTT. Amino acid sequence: CASSYLRDRAWGSNQPQHF.